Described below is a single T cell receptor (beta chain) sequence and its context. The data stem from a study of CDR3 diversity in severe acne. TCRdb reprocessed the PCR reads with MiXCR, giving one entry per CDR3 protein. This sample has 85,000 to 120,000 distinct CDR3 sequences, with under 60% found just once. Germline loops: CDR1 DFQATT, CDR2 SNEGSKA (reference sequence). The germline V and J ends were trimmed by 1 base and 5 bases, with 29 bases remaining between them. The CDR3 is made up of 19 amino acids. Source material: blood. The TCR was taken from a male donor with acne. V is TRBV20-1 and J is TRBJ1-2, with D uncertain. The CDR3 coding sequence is TGCAGTGCTAGAGCCCCTTTCCGCAGGCAGAACACTGAAGAATATGGCTACACCTTC. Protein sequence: CSARAPFRRQNTEEYGYTF.